The 26 T cell receptor beta chains below were found in one sample sequenced in a study of beta chain features in type 1 diabetes. Since all of the isolated RNA was reverse transcribed, expressed TCRB transcripts were what got sequenced. Assay: immunoSEQ multiplex PCR; the TCRdb copy retains only in-frame clones and omits some. The sample has about half a million clones; around 30% are singletons. Sequenced input: naive CD4+ T cells from blood. These TCRs come from a man younger than 35 in good health.

This clone turned up a few times. The same CDR3 can be traced to other DNA sequences in this sample. The chain joins TRBV29-1 to TRBJ2-7, with D perhaps matching TRBD1 (6 bases). Germline CDR1 and CDR2: SQVTM and ANQGSEA. V was pared by 4 bases and J by 3 bases, with 7 bases between. The CDR3 consists of 11 residues. CDR3 protein: CSVADSYEQYF. In DNA form, the CDR3 reads TGCAGCGTTGCGGACAGCTACGAGCAGTACTTC.

This clone was picked up a small number of times. The rearrangement uses TRBV7-6 and TRBJ2-1, with 7 bases lining up with TRBD2. From germline, CDR1 is SGHVS and CDR2 FNYEAQ. CDR3 length: 15 amino acids. V dropped 2 bases and J dropped 2; count of bases not matched to a gene: 3. CDR3: CASSLWGGTYNEQFF. The CDR3 bases are TGTGCCAGCAGCTTATGGGGGGGTACCTACAATGAGCAGTTCTTC.

The chain couples TRBV4-3 to TRBJ2-1; 7 bases fit TRBD2. Germline CDR1 LGHNA, CDR2 YSLEER. This CDR3 contains 16 residues. Trimming at V came to 5 bases and at J to 8 bases, leaving 15 bases not matched to a gene. The CDR3 sequence: CASSVYYSGIYDEQFF. CDR3 bases: TGCGCCAGCAGCGTGTATTACAGCGGGATATACGATGAGCAGTTCTTC.

This clone was counted a few times. This chain uses TRBV4-1 with TRBJ2-5, with TRBD1 matching over 8 bases. This CDR3 comprises 15 residues. CDR1 and CDR2 (germline): MGHRA, YSYEKL. V trimming: 3 bases; J trimming: 6 bases; junction bases outside the gene matches: 9. CDR3 sequence: CASSQIPGGEQTQYF. For the CDR3, the DNA is TGCGCCAGCAGCCAGATCCCAGGGGGCGAACAGACCCAGTACTTC.

This clone has just a few counts. The chain uses TRBV7-3 and TRBJ2-7; 8 bases fit TRBD2. V shed 3 bases, J shed 6 bases, and the junction held 7 bases outside the gene matches. This CDR3 region has 14 residues. From germline, CDR1 is SGHTA and CDR2 FQGTGA. CDR3 residues: CASSFDGRASEQYF. The CDR3 nucleotides read TGTGCCAGCAGCTTTGACGGGAGGGCCAGCGAGCAGTACTTC. Based on the CDR3 plus reference TRBV7-3 and TRBJ2-7, the full variable domain is GAGVSQTPSNKVTEKGKYVELRCDPISGHTALYWYRQSLGQGPEFLIYFQGTGAADDSGLPNDRFFAVRPEGSVSTLKIQRTERGDSAVYLCASSFDGRASEQYFGPGTRLTVT.

This chain links TRBV6-1 with TRBJ2-5; 8 bases agree with TRBD1. Germline CDR1 is MNHNS and CDR2 is SASEGT. J lost 5 bases, V lost 2 bases, and 4 bases had no gene match. There are 14 residues in the CDR3. The CDR3 protein is CASSEQGAPETQYF. CDR3 nucleotides: TGTGCCAGCAGTGAACAGGGGGCGCCGGAGACCCAGTACTTC.

The sample holds a few counts of this clone. This chain connects TRBV4-3 to TRBJ1-4; the D is unclear. From germline, CDR1 is LGHNA and CDR2 YSLEER. Between the trimmed V and J ends, which lost 0 bases and 8 bases, there was a span of 13 bases. CDR3 length: 15 amino acids. The CDR3 nucleotides read TGCGCCAGCAGCCAAGAGAGGTCCTCTGGGGAAAAACTGTTTTTT. It yields the protein CASSQERSSGEKLFF.

The chain combines TRBV29-1 with TRBJ2-7; TRBD2 matches 11 bases. The CDR3 sequence is 13 residues long. The V and J ends lost 3 bases and 7 bases, in that order; junction bases with no gene match: 5. Germline CDR1 SQVTM, CDR2 ANQGSEA. This chain's CDR3 is CSVDNSGRGEQYF. The CDR3 DNA follows: TGCAGCGTTGATAATAGCGGGAGGGGTGAGCAGTACTTC.

The genes are TRBV9 and TRBJ2-6; 8 positions agree with TRBD1. The J segment lost 0 bases and the V segment lost 6 bases, leaving 11 bases of the junction unmatched. This CDR3 comprises 18 residues. Germline V gives CDR1 SGDLS, CDR2 YYNGEE. The CDR3 bases are TGTGCCAGCACGTCCGGACAGGGCCCTAGCTCTGGGGCCAACGTCCTGACTTTC. It encodes CASTSGQGPSSGANVLTF.

This clone turned up a few times. This chain joins TRBV14 and TRBJ2-7, with D uncertain. The CDR3 sequence is 14 residues long. V lost 0 bases and J lost 2, with 8 bases in between. Germline lookup yields CDR1 SGHDN and CDR2 FVKESK. This CDR3 is CASSQDRRPYEQYF. The CDR3 bases are TGTGCCAGCAGCCAAGATCGCCGTCCCTACGAGCAGTACTTC.

V and J are TRBV28 and TRBJ1-5; D perhaps matches TRBD1 (6 bases). The CDR3 covers 15 residues. Germline lookup yields CDR1 MDHEN and CDR2 SYDVKM. V lost 6 bases and J lost 3, with 15 bases in between. The DNA for the CDR3 is TGTGCCAGCAGCCAGCCGACAGGCATCAATCAGCCCCAGCATTTT. It translates to CASSQPTGINQPQHF.

This chain joins TRBV7-2 and TRBJ2-5, with D maybe TRBD2 (6 bases). The ends were cut back, 4 bases at V and 3 bases at J, with 12 bases in the middle. The germline V gene has CDR1 SGHTA and CDR2 FQGNSA. The CDR3 totals 14 residues. DNA for the CDR3: TGTGCCAGCAGCTCAGGGCGGGGAAAAGAGACCCAGTACTTC. Its protein product is CASSSGRGKETQYF.

The chain joins TRBV7-2 to TRBJ2-7; tentatively, D is TRBD1 (6 bases). The CDR3 loop spans 14 amino acids. Germline V lookup: CDR1 SGHTA, CDR2 FQGNSA. Trimming took 2 bases from V and 7 from J, leaving 15 bases between them. The CDR3 sequence: CASSLRDRHTEQYF. DNA for the CDR3: TGTGCCAGCAGCTTAAGAGACAGGCACACTGAGCAGTACTTC.

This sequence joins TRBV6-1 and TRBJ2-5; D remains ambiguous. V shed 7 bases and J shed 2 bases, with 17 bases lying between them. CDR1 and CDR2 from the germline V gene are MNHNS and SASEGT. The CDR3 has 15 residues. CDR3 protein: CASIQAISRQETQYF. CDR3 nucleotides: TGTGCCAGCATCCAGGCCATAAGTCGTCAAGAGACCCAGTACTTC.

This clone was counted only a few times. The chain has TRBV4-2 and TRBJ1-2, with no clear D. Trimming removed 0 bases at V and 0 bases at J, with 8 bases between. The CDR3 is 15 residues long. CDR1 and CDR2 from the germline V gene are LGHNA and YNFKEQ. CDR3 in DNA: TGTGCCAGCAGCCAAGATCTAGCCGCTAACTATGGCTACACCTTC. The encoded protein is CASSQDLAANYGYTF.

This clone was counted only a few times. Other DNA sequences in the sample encode the same CDR3. The chain has TRBV5-6 and TRBJ2-5; D not resolved. The V gene lost 1 base and the J gene lost 5 bases, with 3 bases spanning the gap. This CDR3 comprises 11 residues. From germline, CDR1 is SGHDT and CDR2 YYEEEE. The CDR3 DNA sequence: TGTGCCAGCAGCTTGCTCGAGACCCAGTACTTC. It yields the protein CASSLLETQYF.

V usage is TRBV25-1 and J usage is TRBJ1-2; D not resolved. Germline V gene lookup returns CDR1 MGHDK and CDR2 SYGVNS. CDR3 length: 13 amino acids. Trimming took off 7 bases at V and 3 bases at J, with 12 bases between the two ends. CDR3 in amino acids: CASTRDGYYGYTF. The CDR3 DNA sequence: TGTGCCAGCACTCGCGACGGATACTATGGCTACACCTTC.

As regards this clone: This sample also contains other DNA sequences that code for the same CDR3. The chain links TRBV18 to TRBJ2-6; TRBD1 is a possible D gene (5 bases). This CDR3 is built from 15 residues. Germline assignment: CDR1 KGHSH and CDR2 LQKENI. V lost 3 bases to trimming and J lost 4 bases, with 10 bases between them. The CDR3 here is CASSPLGAGANVLTF. The CDR3 nucleotides are TGTGCCAGCTCACCGCTAGGGGCGGGGGCCAACGTCCTGACTTTC.

V and J are TRBV10-3 and TRBJ1-2; D gene uncertain. CDR3 length: 14 amino acids. V was pared by 2 bases and J by 0 bases, with 7 bases between. Germline CDR1 and CDR2: ENHRY and SYGVKD. In DNA form, the CDR3 reads TGTGCCATCAGTGAGGTACAGTCTAACTATGGCTACACCTTC. Its translation: CAISEVQSNYGYTF.

This clone was counted once. The chain joins TRBV29-1 to TRBJ2-3, with a possible D match to TRBD1 (6 bases). The CDR3 length is 13 residues. Per the germline V gene, CDR1 is SQVTM and CDR2 is ANQGSEA. Trimming took off 4 bases at V and 2 bases at J, with 10 bases between the two ends. In DNA, the CDR3 is TGCAGCGTTGGGGGGCGCCACACAGATACGCAGTATTTT. Translating gives CSVGGRHTDTQYF.

The V and J genes are TRBV30 and TRBJ2-2; a weak D match, TRBD2 (5 bases). Deletions cut 0 bases from V and 5 bases from J, with 13 bases between. CDR3 length: 15 residues. Germline CDR1 and CDR2: GTSNPN and SVGIG (reference sequence). The CDR3 DNA reads TGTGCCTGGAGTGTAAAGGGAGTGGGGACCGGGGAGCTGTTTTTT. Amino acid sequence: CAWSVKGVGTGELFF.

Comments on this clone: Other DNA sequences in this sample translate to the same CDR3. This chain uses TRBV20-1 with TRBJ2-3; D gene ambiguous. Germline assignment: CDR1 DFQATT and CDR2 SNEGSKA (reference sequence). V was clipped by 5 bases and J by 4 bases, with 7 bases between them. The CDR3 is 11 residues long. The CDR3 region is CSAVVADTQYF. DNA of the CDR3: TGCAGTGCTGTAGTCGCAGATACGCAGTATTTT.

The chain carries TRBV29-1 and TRBJ2-3; D call uncertain. CDR3 length: 12 amino acids. CDR1 is SQVTM, CDR2 ANQGSEA, per germline. V lost 5 bases and J 2 bases, leaving 8 bases between the germline ends. CDR3 DNA sequence: TGCAGCGTTCGGGTGAACACAGATACGCAGTATTTT. Protein sequence: CSVRVNTDTQYF.

This clone has only a few counts. The V and J genes are TRBV29-1 and TRBJ2-3; D gene uncertain. Germline loops: CDR1 SQVTM, CDR2 ANQGSEA. The V and J ends lost 1 base and 4 bases respectively, with 15 bases between them. This CDR3 region has 15 residues. The CDR3 DNA reads as TGCAGCGTTGAAGTGCCCCAGGTCTCGTCAGATACGCAGTATTTT. This encodes CSVEVPQVSSDTQYF.

Only a few counts were recorded for this clone. This chain's CDR3 is CASSYSQAGDYTEAFF. CDR3 DNA: TGTGCCAGCAGTTACTCCCAGGCAGGAGACTACACTGAAGCTTTCTTT. This chain links TRBV6-6 with TRBJ1-1; D uncertain. CDR3 length: 16 amino acids. Per germline, CDR1 MNHNY and CDR2 SVGAGI (reference sequence). V was cut by 0 bases and J by 3 bases, with 14 bases left in between.

This clone was found a few times. The identical CDR3 is also encoded by other nucleotide sequences in the sample. This chain uses TRBV20-1 with TRBJ2-5; D gene ambiguous. CDR1 and CDR2 from the germline V gene are DFQATT and SNEGSKA (reference sequence). The CDR3 has 11 amino acids. Trimming left V 6 bases short and J 3 bases short, with 8 bases between. The CDR3 protein is CSALREETQYF. CDR3 coding DNA: TGCAGTGCCCTTAGGGAAGAGACCCAGTACTTC.